This TCR beta chain was captured in a study of blood T cell repertoires in COVID-19. Study context: PBMCs, B-cell-depleted T cells, or T cells were the source of the cDNA or gDNA that made up the material.

Sequencing was performed with immunoSEQ multiplex PCR; in TCRdb, only in-frame clones are kept and a portion is missing. The data hold some 250,000 clones, with roughly 85% observed a single time. The sample was peripheral blood. The sequence came from a woman between 18 and 30 years old with acute or convalescent COVID-19.

This CDR3 reads CASRPRTGEETQYF. The CDR3 nucleotides are TGTGCCAGCAGGCCACGTACAGGGGAAGAGACCCAGTACTTC. The genes are TRBV4-2 and TRBJ2-5; TRBD1 matches 7 bases. The germline V gene encodes CDR1 LGHNA and CDR2 YNFKEQ. The CDR3 has 14 amino acids. V lost 6 bases to trimming and J lost 3 bases; unmatched junction nucleotides: 7.